This is a list of T cell receptor beta chains from one sample in a study of blood T cell repertoires in COVID-19. The table came from immunoSEQ multiplex PCR; TCRdb's copy has only in-frame clones and leaves some out. Here the sample spans about 150,000 clones, 75% to 95% being singletons. The sample taken for sequencing was peripheral blood. All receptors derive from a man aged 50 to 59 with acute or convalescent COVID-19. Each CDR3 is given with its conserved first and last residue. The D gene is left open where the match is weak. Size is omitted from some rows. Given values are once, few, many or a class for expanded clones.

J | D | V | size | length | CDR3 | DNA
TRBJ2-3 | TRBD2 | TRBV3-1/TRBV3-2 | - | 16 | CASSQDSGGTVDTQYF | TGTGCCAGCAGCCAAGATTCGGGAGGTACAGTAGATACGCAGTATTTT
TRBJ2-7 | - | TRBV2 | - | 15 | CASGQGTAGGDEQYF | TGTGCCAGCGGACAGGGGACGGCGGGAGGCGACGAGCAGTACTTC
TRBJ2-7 | - | TRBV21-1 | - | 17 | CASSECGRQGMGYEQYF | TGTGCCAGCAGCGAATGTGGTAGGCAGGGGATGGGCTACGAGCAGTACTTC
TRBJ2-1 | TRBD2 | TRBV12-5 | - | 17 | CASAWTSGTRSYNEQFF | TGTGCTAGCGCCTGGACTAGCGGGACACGATCCTACAATGAGCAGTTCTTC
TRBJ2-1 | - | TRBV7-9 | - | 13 | CASSLGSGNEQFF | TGTGCCAGCAGCTTAGGGAGCGGGAATGAGCAGTTCTTC
TRBJ2-7 | - | TRBV12-3/TRBV12-4 | once | 13 | CASSLTGSYEQYF | TGTGCCAGCAGTTTGACCGGGTCCTACGAGCAGTACTTC
TRBJ1-3 | - | TRBV28 | - | 13 | CASRRDSGNTIYF | TGTGCCAGCAGGAGGGACTCTGGAAACACCATATATTTT
TRBJ1-1 | TRBD1 | TRBV5-4 | - | 15 | CASSSGRQGNTEAFF | TGTGCCAGCAGCTCCGGTAGACAGGGGAACACTGAAGCTTTCTTT
TRBJ2-2 | TRBD2 | TRBV29-1 | - | 15 | CSVDPREGNTGELFF | TGCAGCGTCGACCCTCGGGAGGGGAACACCGGGGAGCTGTTTTTT
TRBJ2-2 | - | TRBV11-3 | - | 14 | CASSPGWYTGELFF | TGTGCCAGCAGCCCGGGGTGGTACACCGGGGAGCTGTTTTTT
TRBJ1-1 | TRBD1 | TRBV4-1 | - | 15 | CASSPRTGLNTEAFF | TGCGCCAGCAGCCCCCGGACAGGGCTTAACACTGAAGCTTTCTTT
TRBJ2-1 | TRBD2 | TRBV9 | - | 15 | CASSAAPGGVYEQFF | TGTGCCAGCAGCGCCGCCCCCGGGGGGGTGTATGAGCAGTTCTTC
TRBJ2-2 | - | TRBV12-3/TRBV12-4 | - | 12 | CASSPITGELFF | TGTGCCAGCAGCCCCATCACCGGGGAGCTGTTTTTT
TRBJ1-3 | - | TRBV5-1 | - | 13 | CASSTGQGNTIYF | TGCGCCAGCAGCACTGGACAGGGAAACACCATATATTTT
TRBJ1-5 | - | TRBV19 | few | 20 | CASSQLSAGYTKGSNQPQHF | TGTGCCAGTAGTCAACTAAGTGCAGGGTACACCAAGGGGAGCAATCAGCCCCAGCATTTT
TRBJ1-3 | TRBD1 | TRBV7-9 | - | 15 | CASSSSTGGGNTIYF | TGTGCCAGCAGCTCCTCGACAGGGGGTGGAAACACCATATATTTT
TRBJ2-3 | - | TRBV7-3 | - | 13 | CASSSGGTRGQYF | TGTGCCAGCAGCTCAGGGGGGACTAGGGGGCAGTATTTT
TRBJ2-7 | TRBD2 | TRBV30 | - | 16 | CAWTPRRTSGSHEQYF | TGTGCCTGGACCCCAAGGAGGACTAGCGGGAGCCACGAGCAGTACTTC
TRBJ2-7 | - | TRBV27 | - | 15 | CASSSSGDISYEQYF | TGTGCCAGCAGTTCCAGCGGGGACATTTCCTACGAGCAGTACTTC
TRBJ2-1 | TRBD2 | TRBV7-9 | - | 15 | CASSSGLAGGNEQFF | TGTGCCAGCAGCTCGGGACTAGCGGGGGGGAATGAGCAGTTCTTC
TRBJ2-2 | TRBD2 | TRBV6-5 | - | 15 | CASRRTRTYTGELFF | TGTGCCAGCAGGCGGACTAGGACCTACACCGGGGAGCTGTTTTTT
TRBJ1-3 | - | TRBV9 | - | 18 | CASSSGGVEKGPGNTIYF | TGTGCCAGCAGCTCTGGAGGGGTCGAGAAGGGCCCTGGAAACACCATATATTTT
TRBJ1-4 | TRBD1 | TRBV28 | - | 17 | CASSFLTGVMTNEKLFF | TGTGCCAGCAGTTTCCTGACAGGGGTTATGACTAATGAAAAACTGTTTTTT
TRBJ2-1 | - | TRBV3-1/TRBV3-2 | - | 11 | CASRLSGEQFF | TGTGCCAGCAGACTTTCAGGGGAGCAGTTCTTC
TRBJ1-3 | - | TRBV18 | - | 16 | CASSPTMDTSGNTIYF | TGTGCCAGCTCACCAACAATGGACACCTCTGGAAACACCATATATTTT
TRBJ1-2 | TRBD1 | TRBV7-2 | - | 15 | CASSSSNQGAKGYTF | TGTGCCAGCAGCTCGTCTAATCAGGGGGCGAAGGGCTACACCTTC
TRBJ1-5 | TRBD1 | TRBV5-8 | - | 14 | CASSLKGAGQPQHF | TGTGCCAGCAGCTTGAAGGGGGCGGGTCAGCCCCAGCATTTT
TRBJ1-3 | - | TRBV19 | once | 15 | CASRPGRTAGNTIYF | TGTGCCAGCAGACCGGGCAGGACAGCAGGAAACACCATATATTTT
TRBJ2-1 | TRBD2 | TRBV9 | - | 14 | CASSPRGLAGEQFF | TGTGCCAGCAGCCCCCGGGGACTAGCCGGTGAGCAGTTCTTC
TRBJ1-1 | TRBD1 | TRBV12-5 | - | 17 | CASAPRIGQGQNTEAFF | TGTGCTAGTGCCCCCCGCATAGGACAGGGCCAGAACACTGAAGCTTTCTTT
TRBJ1-1 | TRBD1 | TRBV18 | - | 14 | CASSPQGARAEAFF | TGTGCCAGCTCACCACAGGGGGCGCGCGCTGAAGCTTTCTTT
TRBJ1-1 | TRBD1 | TRBV19 | - | 14 | CASTDPGQSTEAFF | TGTGCCAGTACCGACCCGGGACAGAGCACTGAAGCTTTCTTT
TRBJ2-3 | TRBD2 | TRBV6-2/TRBV6-3 | - | 17 | CASSYTLAPGIDDTQYF | TGTGCCAGCAGTTACACACTAGCGCCCGGAATTGATGATACGCAGTATTTT
TRBJ2-5 | TRBD2 | TRBV28 | - | 14 | CASSSVAGLETQYF | TGTGCCAGCAGTTCCGTAGCGGGACTAGAGACCCAGTACTTC
TRBJ2-1 | TRBD2 | TRBV11-2 | - | 14 | CASSLERGNNEQFF | TGTGCCAGCAGCCTGGAGCGGGGGAACAATGAGCAGTTCTTC
TRBJ1-1 | TRBD1 | TRBV11-2 | - | 16 | CASSWGTGPMNTEAFF | TGTGCCAGCAGCTGGGGGACAGGGCCTATGAACACTGAAGCTTTCTTT
TRBJ2-7 | TRBD1 | TRBV27 | - | 13 | CASRGQGSYEQYF | TGTGCCAGCAGGGGACAGGGAAGCTACGAGCAGTACTTC
TRBJ2-7 | TRBD2 | TRBV3-1/TRBV3-2 | once | 15 | CASSQLAGGVYEQYF | TGTGCCAGCAGCCAATTAGCGGGAGGGGTCTACGAGCAGTACTTC
TRBJ2-1 | TRBD1 | TRBV18 | - | 17 | CASSRSGTGKSNNEQFF | TGTGCCAGCTCACGATCGGGGACAGGGAAAAGTAACAATGAGCAGTTCTTC
TRBJ2-1 | - | TRBV9 | - | 16 | CASSGLGDSSYNEQFF | TGTGCCAGCAGCGGACTCGGAGACAGCTCCTACAATGAGCAGTTCTTC
TRBJ2-1 | - | TRBV5-1 | - | 12 | CASSPNINEQFF | TGCGCCAGCAGCCCGAACATCAATGAGCAGTTCTTC
TRBJ2-4 | - | TRBV7-9 | - | 16 | CASSLGLSTAKNIQYF | TGTGCCAGCAGCCTAGGGCTCAGTACAGCCAAAAACATTCAGTACTTC
TRBJ2-1 | TRBD2 | TRBV30 | - | 12 | CAWSPGRDEQFF | TGTGCCTGGAGCCCAGGGAGGGATGAGCAGTTCTTC
TRBJ2-1 | - | TRBV7-2 | - | 14 | CASSLWMVGDEQFF | TGTGCCAGCAGCTTATGGATGGTCGGGGATGAGCAGTTCTTC
TRBJ1-4 | - | TRBV28 | - | 14 | CATQIVPTNEKLFF | TGTGCCACCCAGATTGTGCCTACTAATGAAAAACTGTTTTTT
TRBJ2-7 | - | TRBV27 | - | 13 | CASGYLGLDEQYF | TGTGCCAGCGGGTACTTGGGGCTGGACGAGCAGTACTTC
TRBJ2-7 | TRBD1 | TRBV7-3 | few | 14 | CASSPRDRGYEQYF | TGTGCCAGCAGCCCGCGGGACAGGGGCTACGAGCAGTACTTC
TRBJ2-3 | - | TRBV7-8 | - | 13 | CASSPRYTDTQYF | TGTGCCAGCAGCCCCCGCTACACAGATACGCAGTATTTT
TRBJ2-1 | TRBD2 | TRBV4-2 | - | 14 | CASSPELAANEQFF | TGTGCCAGCAGCCCGGAACTAGCGGCCAATGAGCAGTTCTTC
TRBJ1-2 | TRBD1 | TRBV10-2 | - | 13 | CASRDRGGHGYTF | TGCGCCAGCAGGGACAGGGGAGGGCATGGCTACACCTTC
TRBJ2-3 | TRBD2 | TRBV27 | once | 15 | CASSRLAGGADTQYF | TGTGCCAGCAGTCGGTTAGCGGGGGGGGCAGATACGCAGTATTTT
TRBJ2-2 | TRBD2 | TRBV5-1 | - | 17 | CASSLDPSGSWTGELFF | TGCGCCAGCAGCTTGGACCCTAGCGGGAGTTGGACCGGGGAGCTGTTTTTT
TRBJ1-6 | - | TRBV3-1/TRBV3-2 | - | 16 | CASSQRQTSYNSPLHF | TGTGCCAGCAGCCAGCGACAGACCTCCTATAATTCACCCCTCCACTTT